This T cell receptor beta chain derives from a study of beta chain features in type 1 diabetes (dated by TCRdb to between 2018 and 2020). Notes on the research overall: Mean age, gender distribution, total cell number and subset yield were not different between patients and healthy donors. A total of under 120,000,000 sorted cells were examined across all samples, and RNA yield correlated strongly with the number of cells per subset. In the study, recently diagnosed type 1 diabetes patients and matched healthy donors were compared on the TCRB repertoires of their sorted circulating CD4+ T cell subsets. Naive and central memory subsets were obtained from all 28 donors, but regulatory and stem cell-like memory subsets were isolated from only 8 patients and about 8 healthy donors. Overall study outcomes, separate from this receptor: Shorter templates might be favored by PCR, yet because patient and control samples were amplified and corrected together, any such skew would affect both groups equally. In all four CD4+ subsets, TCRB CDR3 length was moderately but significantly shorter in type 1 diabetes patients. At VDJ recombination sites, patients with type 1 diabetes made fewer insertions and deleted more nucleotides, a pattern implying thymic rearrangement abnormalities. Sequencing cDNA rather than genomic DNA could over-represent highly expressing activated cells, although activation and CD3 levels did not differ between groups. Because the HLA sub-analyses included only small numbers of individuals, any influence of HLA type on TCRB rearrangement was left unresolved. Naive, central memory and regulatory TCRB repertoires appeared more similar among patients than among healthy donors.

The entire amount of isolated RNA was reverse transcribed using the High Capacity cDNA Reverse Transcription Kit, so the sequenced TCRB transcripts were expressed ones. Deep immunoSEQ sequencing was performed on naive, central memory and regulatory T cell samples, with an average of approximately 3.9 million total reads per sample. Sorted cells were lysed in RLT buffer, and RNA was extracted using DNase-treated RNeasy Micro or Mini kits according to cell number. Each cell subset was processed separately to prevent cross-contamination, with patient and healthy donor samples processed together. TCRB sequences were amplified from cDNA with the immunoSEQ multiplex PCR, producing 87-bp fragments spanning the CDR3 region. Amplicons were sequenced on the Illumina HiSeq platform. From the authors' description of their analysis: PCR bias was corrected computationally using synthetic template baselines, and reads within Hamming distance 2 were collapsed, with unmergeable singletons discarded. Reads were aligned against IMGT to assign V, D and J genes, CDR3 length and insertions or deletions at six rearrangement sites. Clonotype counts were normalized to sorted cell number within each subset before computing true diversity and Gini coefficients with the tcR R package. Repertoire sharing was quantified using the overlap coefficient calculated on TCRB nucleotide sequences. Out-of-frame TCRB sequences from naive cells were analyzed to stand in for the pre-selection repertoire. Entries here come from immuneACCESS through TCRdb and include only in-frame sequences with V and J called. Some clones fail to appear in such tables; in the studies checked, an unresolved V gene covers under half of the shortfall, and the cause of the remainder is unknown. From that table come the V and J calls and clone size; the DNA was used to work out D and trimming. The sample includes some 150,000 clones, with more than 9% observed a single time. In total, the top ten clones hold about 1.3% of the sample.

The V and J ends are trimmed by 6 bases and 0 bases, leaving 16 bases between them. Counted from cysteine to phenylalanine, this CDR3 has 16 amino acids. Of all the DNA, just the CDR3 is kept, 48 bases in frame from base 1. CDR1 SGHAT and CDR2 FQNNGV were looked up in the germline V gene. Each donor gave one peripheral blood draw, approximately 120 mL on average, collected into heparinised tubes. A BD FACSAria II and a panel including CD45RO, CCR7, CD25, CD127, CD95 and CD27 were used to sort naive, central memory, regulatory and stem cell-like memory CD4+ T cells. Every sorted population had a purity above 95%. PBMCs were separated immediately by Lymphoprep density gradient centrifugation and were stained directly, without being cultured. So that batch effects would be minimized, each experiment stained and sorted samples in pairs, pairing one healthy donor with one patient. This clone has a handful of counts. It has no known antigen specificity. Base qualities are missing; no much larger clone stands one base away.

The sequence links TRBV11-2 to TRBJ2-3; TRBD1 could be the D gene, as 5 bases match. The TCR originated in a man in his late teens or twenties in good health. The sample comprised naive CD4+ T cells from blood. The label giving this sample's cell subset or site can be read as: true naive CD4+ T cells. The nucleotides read TGTGCCAGCAGGCTTAGTTCAGGGCTCAGCACAGATACGCAGTATTTT. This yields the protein CASRLSSGLSTDTQYF.